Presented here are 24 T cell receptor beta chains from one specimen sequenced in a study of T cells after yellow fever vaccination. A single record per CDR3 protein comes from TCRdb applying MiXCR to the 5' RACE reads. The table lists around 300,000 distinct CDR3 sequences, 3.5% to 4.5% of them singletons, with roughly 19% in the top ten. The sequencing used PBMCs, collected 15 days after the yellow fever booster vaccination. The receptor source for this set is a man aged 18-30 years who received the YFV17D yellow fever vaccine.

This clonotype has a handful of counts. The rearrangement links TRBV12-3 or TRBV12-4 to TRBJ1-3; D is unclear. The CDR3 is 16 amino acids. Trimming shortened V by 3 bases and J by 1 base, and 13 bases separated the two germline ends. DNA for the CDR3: TGTGCCAGCAGTTTTGATCTCGAGGCATCTGGAAACACCATATATTTT. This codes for CASSFDLEASGNTIYF.

CDR3 bases: TGTGCCAGCAGCTTGGGGAGACTAGCGCGGGGAGAGACCCAGTACTTC. It encodes CASSLGRLARGETQYF. The chain couples TRBV7-2 to TRBJ2-5; 8 bases fit TRBD2. This CDR3 contains 16 residues. Germline trimming cut 3 bases from V and 4 bases from J; bases unmatched to any gene: 10. CDR1 and CDR2 from the germline V gene are SGHTA and FQGNSA.

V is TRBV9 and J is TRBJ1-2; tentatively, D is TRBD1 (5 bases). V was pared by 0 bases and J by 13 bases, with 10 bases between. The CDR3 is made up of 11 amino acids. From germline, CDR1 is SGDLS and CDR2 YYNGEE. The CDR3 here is CASSVGGAITF. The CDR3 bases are TGTGCCAGCAGCGTAGGAGGGGCTATCACCTTC.

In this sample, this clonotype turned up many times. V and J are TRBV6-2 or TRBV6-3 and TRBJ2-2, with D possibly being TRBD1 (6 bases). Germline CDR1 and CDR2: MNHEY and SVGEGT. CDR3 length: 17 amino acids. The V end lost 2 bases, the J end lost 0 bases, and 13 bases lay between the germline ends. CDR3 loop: CASSYRQGSPNTGELFF. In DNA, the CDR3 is TGTGCCAGCAGTTACAGGCAGGGGTCCCCGAACACCGGGGAGCTGTTTTTT.

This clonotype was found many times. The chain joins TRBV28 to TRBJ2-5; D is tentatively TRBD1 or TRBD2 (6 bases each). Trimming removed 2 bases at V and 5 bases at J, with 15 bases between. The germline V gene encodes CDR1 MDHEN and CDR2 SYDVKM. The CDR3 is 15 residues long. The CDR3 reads CASSLNPGAGETQYF. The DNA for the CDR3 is TGTGCCAGCAGTTTAAACCCGGGGGCTGGGGAGACCCAGTACTTC.

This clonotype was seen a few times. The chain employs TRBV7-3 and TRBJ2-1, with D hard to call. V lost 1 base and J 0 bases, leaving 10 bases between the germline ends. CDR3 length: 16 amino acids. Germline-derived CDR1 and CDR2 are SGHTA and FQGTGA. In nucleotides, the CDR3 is TGTGCCAGCAGCTTAAGCCCGGCGAGCTCCTACAATGAGCAGTTCTTC. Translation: CASSLSPASSYNEQFF.

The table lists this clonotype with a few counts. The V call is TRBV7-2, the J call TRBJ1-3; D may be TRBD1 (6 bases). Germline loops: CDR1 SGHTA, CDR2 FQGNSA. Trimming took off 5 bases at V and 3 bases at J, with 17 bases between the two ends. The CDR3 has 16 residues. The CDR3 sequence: CASSVGTGTHGNTIYF. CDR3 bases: TGTGCCAGCAGCGTAGGGACCGGGACACATGGAAACACCATATATTTT.

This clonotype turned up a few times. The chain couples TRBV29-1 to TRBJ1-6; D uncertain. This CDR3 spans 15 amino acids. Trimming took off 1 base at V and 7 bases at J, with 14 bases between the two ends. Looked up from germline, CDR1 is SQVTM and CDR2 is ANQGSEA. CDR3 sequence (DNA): TGCAGCGTTGAAGTATTAGGGTGGCGGAATTCACCCCTCCACTTT. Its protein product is CSVEVLGWRNSPLHF. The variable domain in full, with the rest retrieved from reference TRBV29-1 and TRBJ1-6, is SAVISQKPSRDICQRGTSLTIQCQVDSQVTMMFWYRQQPGQSLTLIATANQGSEATYESGFVIDKFPISRPNLTFSTLTVSNMSPEDSSIYLCSVEVLGWRNSPLHFGNGTRLTVT.

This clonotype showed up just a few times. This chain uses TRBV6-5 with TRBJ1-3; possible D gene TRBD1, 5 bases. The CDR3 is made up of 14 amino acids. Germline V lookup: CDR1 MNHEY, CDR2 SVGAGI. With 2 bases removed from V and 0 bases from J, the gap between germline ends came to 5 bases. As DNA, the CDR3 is TGTGCCAGCAGTTACGGACACTCTGGAAACACCATATATTTT. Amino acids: CASSYGHSGNTIYF.

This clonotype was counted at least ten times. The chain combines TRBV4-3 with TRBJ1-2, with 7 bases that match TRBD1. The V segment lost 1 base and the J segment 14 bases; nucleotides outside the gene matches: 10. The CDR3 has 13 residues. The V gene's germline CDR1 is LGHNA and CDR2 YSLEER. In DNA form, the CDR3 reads TGCGCCAGCAGCCAAGGGGACAGAAGCTTCGTGACCTTC. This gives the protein CASSQGDRSFVTF.

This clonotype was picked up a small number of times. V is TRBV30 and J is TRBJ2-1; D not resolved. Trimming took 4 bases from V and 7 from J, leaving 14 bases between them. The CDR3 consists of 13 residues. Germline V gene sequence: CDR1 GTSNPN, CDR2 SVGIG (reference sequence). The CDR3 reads CAWKRLGYNEQFF. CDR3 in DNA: TGTGCCTGGAAGAGACTGGGCTATAATGAGCAGTTCTTC.

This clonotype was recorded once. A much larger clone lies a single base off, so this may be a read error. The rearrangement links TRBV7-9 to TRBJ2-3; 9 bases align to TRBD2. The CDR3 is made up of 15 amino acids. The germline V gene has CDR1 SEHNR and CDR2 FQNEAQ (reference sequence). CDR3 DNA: TGTGCCAGCAGCTCCACCGGGACTAGCACAGATAGGCAGTATTTT. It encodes CASSSTGTSTDRQYF.

CDR3 coding DNA: TGTGCCAGCAGCGTCGGCCGGGTGGCGGTTCCGAACACCGGGGAGCTGTTTTTT. Protein sequence: CASSVGRVAVPNTGELFF. The chain carries TRBV9 and TRBJ2-2, with D hard to call. V dropped 2 bases and J dropped 0 bases, with 17 bases sitting between them. This CDR3 has 18 residues. The V gene's germline CDR1 is SGDLS and CDR2 YYNGEE.

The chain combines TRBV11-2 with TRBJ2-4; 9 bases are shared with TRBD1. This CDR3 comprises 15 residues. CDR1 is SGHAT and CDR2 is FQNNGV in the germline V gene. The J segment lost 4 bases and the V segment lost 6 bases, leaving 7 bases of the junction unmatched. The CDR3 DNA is TGTGCCAGCAGAACAGGGGGCGGGGAGAAAAACATTCAGTACTTC. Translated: CASRTGGGEKNIQYF.

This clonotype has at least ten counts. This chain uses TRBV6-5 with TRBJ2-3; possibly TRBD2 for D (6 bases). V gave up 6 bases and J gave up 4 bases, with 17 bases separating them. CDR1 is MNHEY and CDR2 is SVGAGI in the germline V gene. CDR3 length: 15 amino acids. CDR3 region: CASSGGTPGADTQYF. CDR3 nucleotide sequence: TGTGCCAGCAGCGGCGGGACCCCCGGAGCAGATACGCAGTATTTT.

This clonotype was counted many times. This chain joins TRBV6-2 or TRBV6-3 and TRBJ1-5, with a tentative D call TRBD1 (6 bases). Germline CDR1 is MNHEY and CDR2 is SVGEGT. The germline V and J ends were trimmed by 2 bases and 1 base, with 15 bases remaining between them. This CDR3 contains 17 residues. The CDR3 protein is CASSYRGAGESNQPQHF. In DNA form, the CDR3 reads TGTGCCAGCAGTTACCGGGGGGCCGGGGAGAGCAATCAGCCCCAGCATTTT.

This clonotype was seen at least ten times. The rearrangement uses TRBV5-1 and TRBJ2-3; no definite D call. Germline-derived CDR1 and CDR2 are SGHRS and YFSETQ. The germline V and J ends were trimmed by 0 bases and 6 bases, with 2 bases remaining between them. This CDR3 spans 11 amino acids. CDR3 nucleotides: TGCGCCAGCAGCTTGGATGATACGCAGTATTTT. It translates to CASSLDDTQYF.

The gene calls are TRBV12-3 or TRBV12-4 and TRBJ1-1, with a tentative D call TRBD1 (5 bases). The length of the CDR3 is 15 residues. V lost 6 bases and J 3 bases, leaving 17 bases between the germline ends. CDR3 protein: CASRGRRGVDTEAFF. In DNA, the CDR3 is TGTGCCAGCAGGGGACGAAGGGGAGTTGACACTGAAGCTTTCTTT.

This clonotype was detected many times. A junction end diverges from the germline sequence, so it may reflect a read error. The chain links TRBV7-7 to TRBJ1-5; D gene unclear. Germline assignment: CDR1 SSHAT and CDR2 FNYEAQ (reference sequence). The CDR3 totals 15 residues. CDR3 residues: CASSLYKNSNQPQHF. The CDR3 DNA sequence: TGTGCTAGCAGCTTGTACAAGAATAGCAATCAGCCCCAGCATTTT.

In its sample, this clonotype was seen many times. This chain's CDR3 is CSARVTTSGGADTQYF. The DNA for the CDR3 is TGCAGTGCTAGAGTCACAACTAGCGGGGGGGCGGATACGCAGTATTTT. V is TRBV20-1 and J is TRBJ2-3; 13 bases fit TRBD2. Germline values: CDR1 DFQATT, CDR2 SNEGSKA (reference sequence). This CDR3 has 16 residues. Unmatched junction bases numbered 7, after V lost 1 base and J lost 6 bases.

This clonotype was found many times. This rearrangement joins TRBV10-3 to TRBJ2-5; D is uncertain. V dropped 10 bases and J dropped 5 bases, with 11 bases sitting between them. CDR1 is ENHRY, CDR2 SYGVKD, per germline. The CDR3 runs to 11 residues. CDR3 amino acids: CATQAEETQYF. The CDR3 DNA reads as TGTGCCACCCAGGCTGAGGAGACCCAGTACTTC.

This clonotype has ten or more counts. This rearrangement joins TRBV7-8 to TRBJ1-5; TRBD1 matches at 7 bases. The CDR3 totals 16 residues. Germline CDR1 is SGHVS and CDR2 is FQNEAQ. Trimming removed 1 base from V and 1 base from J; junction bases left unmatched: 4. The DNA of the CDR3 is TGTGCCAGCAGCTTAGAGGGACAGTGGAGCAATCAGCCCCAGCATTTT. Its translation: CASSLEGQWSNQPQHF.

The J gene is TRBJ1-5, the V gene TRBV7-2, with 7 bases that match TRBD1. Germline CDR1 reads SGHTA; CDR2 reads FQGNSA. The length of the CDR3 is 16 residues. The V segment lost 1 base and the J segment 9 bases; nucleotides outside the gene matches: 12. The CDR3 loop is CASSLGGGQSRGPQHF. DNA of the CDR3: TGTGCCAGCAGCTTAGGAGGGGGACAGTCCCGGGGGCCCCAGCATTTT.

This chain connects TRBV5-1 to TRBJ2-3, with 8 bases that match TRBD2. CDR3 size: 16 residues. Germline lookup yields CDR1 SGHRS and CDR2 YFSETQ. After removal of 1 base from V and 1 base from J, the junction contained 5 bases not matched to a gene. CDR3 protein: CASSLPAAGGTDTQYF. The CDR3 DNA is TGCGCCAGCAGCTTGCCCGCAGCGGGGGGCACAGATACGCAGTATTTT.